One and the same sample provided the 27 T cell receptor beta chains below, sequenced in a study of shared clonotypes between healthy human individuals. Some clones are missing from TCRdb's copy, which holds only in-frame ones; the method was immunoSEQ multiplex PCR. This sample has approximately 650,000 clones, with less than 97% found just once. Positive CCR7 selection of CD45RO-negative cells yielded the naive CD8 cells, and terminally differentiated effector memory CD45RA+ cells were excluded. The sample consisted of naive CD8+ T cells sorted from blood. Receptor source: a young woman in good health.

V and J are TRBV6-1 and TRBJ2-7, with D possibly TRBD2 on 5 matching bases. The CDR3 length is 13 residues. The germline V gene has CDR1 MNHNS and CDR2 SASEGT. The V end was cut by 0 bases, the J end by 3 bases, with 6 bases between. CDR3 sequence (DNA): TGTGCCAGCAGTGAAGCGACTATCTACGAGCAGTACTTC. Translated, it gives CASSEATIYEQYF.

This chain joins TRBV27 and TRBJ1-5; no reliable D call. In germline, CDR1 is MNHEY, CDR2 SMNVEV (reference sequence). V lost 0 bases and J 1 base, leaving 19 bases between the germline ends. The CDR3 totals 19 residues. The CDR3 DNA sequence: TGTGCCAGCAGTTTATCGGGAGAGAGTACAGCACCCAGCAATCAGCCCCAGCATTTT. Protein sequence: CASSLSGESTAPSNQPQHF.

The V gene is TRBV15, the J gene TRBJ1-2, with 8 bases identical to TRBD1. Trimming removed 5 bases from V and 6 bases from J; junction bases left unmatched: 8. This CDR3 region has 14 residues. Germline V gene sequence: CDR1 LNHNV, CDR2 YYDKDF (reference sequence). CDR3 in DNA: TGTGCCACCAGCCCCGGATGGACAGGGAATGGCTACACCTTC. The encoded protein is CATSPGWTGNGYTF.

This chain links TRBV27 with TRBJ1-1; D remains ambiguous. Germline V gives CDR1 MNHEY, CDR2 SMNVEV (reference sequence). The CDR3 totals 13 residues. Trimming left V 3 bases short and J 5 bases short, with 10 bases between. CDR3 region: CASSLRGWTEAFF. The CDR3 nucleotides are TGTGCCAGCAGTTTGCGGGGATGGACTGAAGCTTTCTTT.

The chain uses TRBV5-1 and TRBJ2-1; D may be TRBD1 (5 bases). The germline V and J ends were trimmed by 0 bases and 16 bases, with 14 bases remaining between them. The CDR3 contains 12 residues. Germline values: CDR1 SGHRS, CDR2 YFSETQ. This CDR3 is CASSLDQGSFFF. The CDR3 coding sequence is TGCGCCAGCAGCTTGGATCAGGGTAGTTTCTTCTTC.

V usage is TRBV25-1 and J usage is TRBJ2-3, with 16 bases aligning to TRBD2. This CDR3 region has 15 residues. The V and J ends lost 6 bases and 7 bases, in that order; junction bases with no gene match: 4. Germline V gene data show CDR1 as MGHDK and CDR2 as SYGVNS. The CDR3, as DNA: TGTGCCAGCAGGGGGACTAGCGGGAGGGCAAATACGCAGTATTTT. The encoded protein is CASRGTSGRANTQYF. The complete variable domain, with remaining parts taken from reference TRBV25-1 and TRBJ2-3, reads EADIYQTPRYLVIGTGKKITLECSQTMGHDKMYWYQQDPGMELHLIHYSYGVNSTEKGDLSSESTVSRIRTEHFPLTLESARPSHTSQYLCASRGTSGRANTQYFGPGTRLTVL.

This chain links TRBV6-5 with TRBJ1-1; no definite D call. V was shortened by 6 bases and J by 0 bases, with 14 bases between the two germline ends. CDR1 is MNHEY, CDR2 SVGAGI, per germline. The CDR3 runs 15 residues. CDR3 amino acids: CASRVRTGLNTEAFF. The CDR3 coding sequence is TGTGCCAGCAGAGTCAGAACCGGGCTGAACACTGAAGCTTTCTTT.

The chain couples TRBV7-2 to TRBJ2-1; perhaps D is TRBD1 or TRBD2 (5 bases each). The length of the CDR3 is 11 residues. V lost 5 bases, J lost 7 bases, and 6 bases lay in between. The germline V gene encodes CDR1 SGHTA and CDR2 FQGNSA. The CDR3 coding sequence is TGTGCCAGCAGCGGGGGTAATGAGCAGTTCTTC. Translated, it gives CASSGGNEQFF. Supplemented by reference TRBV7-2 and TRBJ2-1, the full variable domain reads GAGVSQSPSNKVTEKGKDVELRCDPISGHTALYWYRQSLGQGLEFLIYFQGNSAPDKSGLPSDRFSAERTGGSVSTLTIQRTQQEDSAVYLCASSGGNEQFFGPGTRLTVL.

The chain uses TRBV5-6 and TRBJ2-7, with TRBD2 as a possible D gene (5 bases). The CDR3 loop spans 15 amino acids. Trimming cost V 0 bases and J 3 bases, with 13 bases left between them. Per germline, CDR1 SGHDT and CDR2 YYEEEE. In DNA form, the CDR3 reads TGTGCCAGCAGCTTGGGGTCGGGATGGGACTACGAGCAGTACTTC. It encodes CASSLGSGWDYEQYF.

V and J are TRBV27 and TRBJ2-7; D is perhaps TRBD1 (5 bases). This CDR3 comprises 14 residues. Trimming took 4 bases from V and 3 from J, leaving 13 bases between them. Germline lookup yields CDR1 MNHEY and CDR2 SMNVEV (reference sequence). CDR3 nucleotide sequence: TGTGCCAGCAGTTGGGCAGGGCAACTCTACGAGCAGTACTTC. Its translation: CASSWAGQLYEQYF.

The genes are TRBV6-5 and TRBJ1-1, with 8 nucleotides matching TRBD1. The germline gives CDR1 MNHEY, CDR2 SVGAGI. J lost 6 bases, V lost 0 bases, and 3 bases had no gene match. The CDR3 is made up of 14 amino acids. The CDR3 coding sequence is TGTGCCAGCAGTTACTCGCAGGGGGCGGCTGAAGCTTTCTTT. Translated, it gives CASSYSQGAAEAFF.

The chain is built from TRBV6-5 and TRBJ1-6, with 9 bases matching TRBD1. The J segment lost 8 bases and the V segment lost 7 bases, leaving 9 bases of the junction unmatched. Per germline, CDR1 MNHEY and CDR2 SVGAGI. This CDR3 contains 15 residues. The DNA of the CDR3 is TGTGCCAGCACCCACGGGACAGGGTTGGATTCACCCCTCCACTTT. Translated, it gives CASTHGTGLDSPLHF.

The rearrangement joins TRBV10-3 to TRBJ2-5; 7 bases align to TRBD2. The CDR3 has 14 residues. Unmatched junction bases numbered 6, after V lost 4 bases and J lost 4 bases. CDR1 ENHRY and CDR2 SYGVKD come from the germline V gene. Here the CDR3 reads CAISAISGRETQYF. The CDR3 DNA follows: TGTGCCATCAGTGCGATTAGCGGGCGAGAGACCCAGTACTTC.

The rearrangement links TRBV15 to TRBJ2-1; 8 nucleotides align to TRBD1. The junction had 5 bases not matched to a gene; V was cut back by 3 bases and J by 4 bases. Germline-derived CDR1 and CDR2 are LNHNV and YYDKDF (reference sequence). The CDR3 spans 15 residues. The CDR3 sequence: CATSSSGTGYNEQFF. For the CDR3, the DNA is TGTGCCACCAGCAGCTCTGGGACAGGATACAATGAGCAGTTCTTC.

The rearrangement links TRBV20-1 to TRBJ2-7, with D uncertain. Looked up from germline, CDR1 is DFQATT and CDR2 is SNEGSKA (reference sequence). V was cut by 2 bases and J by 12 bases, with 14 bases left in between. The CDR3 runs to 11 residues. CDR3 DNA: TGCAGTGCTAGACTGGGTGGAGATAGGTACTTC. Its protein is CSARLGGDRYF.

The chain carries TRBV30 and TRBJ1-6; no clear D. The germline CDR1 and CDR2 sequences are GTSNPN and SVGIG (reference sequence). The ends were cut back, 3 bases at V and 5 bases at J, with 8 bases in the middle. CDR3 length: 13 residues. In DNA, the CDR3 is TGTGCCTGGAGCTTAGTAGATAATTCACCCCTCCACTTT. It is translated as CAWSLVDNSPLHF.

The chain uses TRBV28 and TRBJ1-2; D is uncertain. Trimming cost V 2 bases and J 3 bases, with 16 bases left between them. The CDR3 totals 16 residues. CDR1 is MDHEN, CDR2 SYDVKM, per germline. The CDR3 here is CASSLISLSSYYGYTF. Here the CDR3 DNA reads TGTGCCAGCAGTTTAATTTCCCTTTCCAGTTACTATGGCTACACCTTC.

The chain couples TRBV2 to TRBJ2-3; 12 bases match TRBD2. Germline V gene data show CDR1 as SNHLY and CDR2 as FYNNEI. The CDR3 has 14 residues. Unmatched junction bases numbered 3, after V lost 5 bases and J lost 6 bases. CDR3 DNA: TGTGCCAGCAGTTGGACTAGCGGGACGGATACGCAGTATTTT. Its protein is CASSWTSGTDTQYF.

This clone came up once. This chain joins TRBV28 and TRBJ2-6; maybe TRBD1 (5 bases). Germline CDR1 reads MDHEN; CDR2 reads SYDVKM. The V and J ends lost 6 bases and 2 bases respectively, with 14 bases between them. CDR3 size: 16 residues. CDR3 bases: TGTGCCAGCAGCAGGGTGCCGGTTGCTGGGGCCAACGTCCTGACTTTC. Translated, it gives CASSRVPVAGANVLTF.

The V and J genes are TRBV1 and TRBJ1-2; the table calls TRBD1, which could not be checked here. TRBV1 is a recognized pseudogene. The length of the CDR3 is 16 residues. The CDR3 bases are TGCACCAGCAGCCAAGCCCACAGGACCCCTAACTATGGCTACACCTTC. Translating gives CTSSQAHRTPNYGYTF.

CDR3 DNA sequence: TGCAGCGCCACAGACACTGCTAATGAGCAGTTCTTC. Translating gives CSATDTANEQFF. The genes are TRBV29-1 and TRBJ2-1; D not resolved. Germline values: CDR1 SQVTM, CDR2 ANQGSEA. V was cut by 7 bases and J by 7 bases, with 14 bases left in between. The CDR3 consists of 12 residues.

The chain combines TRBV5-4 with TRBJ2-7, with TRBD1 as a possible D gene (5 bases). The CDR3 spans 14 residues. Trimming took off 3 bases at V and 3 bases at J, with 13 bases between the two ends. The germline CDR1 and CDR2 sequences are SGHNT and YYREEE (reference sequence). The CDR3 DNA follows: TGTGCCAGCAGCTCGGACACGGGCGGCTACGAGCAGTACTTC. It encodes CASSSDTGGYEQYF. Complete variable domain (other parts from reference TRBV5-4 and TRBJ2-7): ETGVTQSPTHLIKTRGQQVTLRCSSQSGHNTVSWYQQALGQGPQFIFQYYREEENGRGNFPPRFSGLQFPNYSSELNVNALELDDSALYLCASSSDTGGYEQYFGPGTRLTVT.

The chain links TRBV7-9 to TRBJ2-5; TRBD1 might be the D (6 bases). Between the trimmed V and J ends, which lost 1 base and 0 bases, there was a span of 9 bases. Germline CDR1 SEHNR, CDR2 FQNEAQ (reference sequence). CDR3 length: 15 amino acids. The CDR3 nucleotides read TGTGCCAGCAGCTTAGGGACAGCGTACCAAGAGACCCAGTACTTC. It is translated as CASSLGTAYQETQYF.

CDR3 region: CASSIPTSGRARGTQYF. CDR3 coding DNA: TGTGCCAGTAGTATTCCGACTAGCGGGAGGGCAAGAGGGACCCAGTACTTC. The chain joins TRBV19 to TRBJ2-5, with 14 nucleotides matching TRBD2. The germline V gene encodes CDR1 LNHDA and CDR2 SQIVND (reference sequence). Trimming took 3 bases from V and 7 from J; bases not matched to a gene: 10. This CDR3 has 17 amino acids.

The chain joins TRBV19 to TRBJ2-7, with D perhaps matching TRBD2 (5 bases). CDR1 and CDR2 from the germline V gene are LNHDA and SQIVND (reference sequence). This CDR3 comprises 15 residues. Trimming pared 0 bases from V and 3 bases from J, leaving 12 bases between. As DNA, the CDR3 is TGTGCCAGTAGTATAGAATCGGGGAAAGTCTACGAGCAGTACTTC. Encoded protein: CASSIESGKVYEQYF.

The V gene is TRBV13, the J gene TRBJ2-2; 15 nucleotides align to TRBD2. V shed 5 bases and J 1 base; nucleotides not matched to a gene: 11. Germline V gene lookup returns CDR1 PRHDT and CDR2 FYEKMQ (reference sequence). The CDR3 has 20 residues. This CDR3 is CASSARAGTSGRRNTGELFF. The CDR3 DNA sequence: TGTGCCAGCAGCGCCCGAGCCGGGACTAGCGGGAGGCGGAACACCGGGGAGCTGTTTTTT.

J is TRBJ2-3 and V is TRBV7-8; TRBD2 agrees at 9 bases. V was clipped by 5 bases and J by 5 bases; unmatched bases: 14. The CDR3 totals 17 residues. Per the germline V gene, CDR1 is SGHVS and CDR2 is FQNEAQ. This CDR3 reads CASSPTGLAGRGDTQYF. The CDR3 DNA is TGTGCCAGCAGCCCAACGGGGCTAGCGGGAAGGGGAGATACGCAGTATTTT.